This TCR beta chain stems from a study of T cells after yellow fever vaccination. This clonotype has ten or more counts. TCRdb passed the 5' RACE reads through MiXCR, listing each CDR3 protein once. The sample holds 150,000 to 200,000 distinct CDR3 sequences; around 9.7% are singletons and the top ten take roughly 33%. The receptor's source is a man aged 18-30 years who received the YFV17D yellow fever vaccine. Material: CD8+ T cells sorted from PBMCs, obtained 45 days after the yellow fever booster vaccination.

The CDR3 bases are TGCGCCAGCAGTCCACGACAGGGGGGGGTTCAAGAGACCCAGTACTTC. Translating gives CASSPRQGGVQETQYF. The chain uses TRBV23-1 and TRBJ2-5; 9 bases line up with TRBD1. TRBV23-1 is designated an ORF whose function remains uncertain. The CDR3 runs 16 residues. After removal of 4 bases from V and 2 bases from J, the junction contained 8 bases not matched to a gene.